Each of the 12 T cell receptor beta chains below was sequenced from the same sample in a study of blood T cell repertoires in COVID-19. Profiling relied on immunoSEQ multiplex PCR, and the TCRdb table lists in-frame clones only, not all of them. Among about 320,000 clones listed, approximately 91% were seen once. The sequencing sample was made of PBMCs or T cells enriched from blood (not recorded which). The receptors derive from a man in his sixties who had recovered from COVID-19.

This clone occurred once. This chain uses TRBV5-1 with TRBJ2-7, with 7 bases lining up with TRBD1. V lost 0 bases, J lost 6 bases, and 12 bases stayed unmatched. The CDR3 contains 16 residues. Germline V gives CDR1 SGHRS, CDR2 YFSETQ. Here the CDR3 reads CASSLGQGAYTSEQYF. The CDR3 bases are TGCGCCAGCAGCTTGGGACAGGGAGCTTATACGTCCGAGCAGTACTTC. Combining the CDR3 with reference TRBV5-1 and TRBJ2-7 gives the whole variable domain KAGVTQTPRYLIKTRGQQVTLSCSPISGHRSVSWYQQTPGQGLQFLFEYFSETQRNKGNFPGRFSGRQFSNSRSEMNVSTLELGDSALYLCASSLGQGAYTSEQYFGPGTRLTVT.

This chain connects TRBV5-6 to TRBJ1-2; possibly TRBD1 for D (6 bases). Germline assignment: CDR1 SGHDT and CDR2 YYEEEE. Trimming pared 0 bases from V and 4 bases from J, leaving 13 bases between. The length of the CDR3 is 15 residues. CDR3 DNA sequence: TGTGCCAGCAGCTTGGGGACAGACCGTGGCTATGGCTACACCTTC. Translated: CASSLGTDRGYGYTF.

The chain carries TRBV28 and TRBJ1-5; 8 positions match TRBD1. The J segment lost 3 bases and the V segment lost 4 bases, leaving 8 bases of the junction unmatched. The CDR3 sequence is 16 residues long. Germline CDR1 MDHEN, CDR2 SYDVKM. In nucleotides, the CDR3 is TGTGCCAGCAGTTCGGTGCAGGGGGCCCACAATCAGCCCCAGCATTTT. It translates to CASSSVQGAHNQPQHF.

The chain recombines TRBV7-3 with TRBJ2-1; 8 nucleotides align to TRBD2. Losses at the gene ends were 5 bases for V and 4 bases for J; bases not matched to a gene: 7. CDR3 length: 15 amino acids. Germline lookup yields CDR1 SGHTA and CDR2 FQGTGA. CDR3 in DNA: TGTGCCAGCAGCCTCAGCGGGAGCGGTTACAATGAGCAGTTCTTC. This sequence encodes CASSLSGSGYNEQFF.

The chain carries TRBV7-6 and TRBJ2-2, with TRBD1 matching over 7 bases. From germline, CDR1 is SGHVS and CDR2 FNYEAQ. V dropped 2 bases and J dropped 4; count of bases not matched to a gene: 7. This CDR3 comprises 16 residues. CDR3 protein: CASSLPGRGITGELFF. CDR3 DNA: TGTGCCAGCAGCTTACCGGGCAGGGGGATCACCGGGGAGCTGTTTTTT.

The chain employs TRBV4-1 and TRBJ2-1, with D possibly matching TRBD2 (6 bases). The CDR3 covers 16 residues. V was shortened by 1 base and J by 7 bases, with 17 bases between the two germline ends. Germline V gene lookup returns CDR1 MGHRA and CDR2 YSYEKL. CDR3 protein: CASSQAHAGPSNEQFF. For the CDR3, the DNA is TGCGCCAGCAGCCAAGCCCATGCGGGGCCTAGTAATGAGCAGTTCTTC.

The chain recombines TRBV19 with TRBJ2-3; 7 positions match TRBD2. J gave up 10 bases and V 7 bases, and 14 bases lay outside the gene matches. The CDR3 covers 14 residues. Germline CDR1 and CDR2: LNHDA and SQIVND (reference sequence). The CDR3 loop reads CASKRTSVLSAQYF. Written as DNA, the CDR3 is TGTGCCAGTAAACGTACTAGCGTGTTGAGCGCGCAGTATTTT.

This chain links TRBV28 with TRBJ1-1; D uncertain. V lost 8 bases, J lost 0 bases, and 4 bases lay in between. CDR3 size: 11 residues. The V gene's germline CDR1 is MDHEN and CDR2 SYDVKM. CDR3 protein: CASWLNTEAFF. The CDR3, as DNA: TGTGCCAGCTGGCTGAACACTGAAGCTTTCTTT.

The chain carries TRBV5-1 and TRBJ1-4, with a tentative D call TRBD1 (6 bases). Trimming left V 0 bases short and J 6 bases short, with 9 bases between. The CDR3 loop spans 14 amino acids. CDR1 and CDR2 (germline): SGHRS, YFSETQ. The CDR3 reads CASSLVAGDEKLFF. The DNA for the CDR3 is TGCGCCAGCAGCTTGGTGGCAGGGGATGAAAAACTGTTTTTT.

J is TRBJ2-4 and V is TRBV20-1, with D uncertain. Trimming removed 3 bases from V and 6 bases from J, with 6 bases in between. Germline assignment: CDR1 DFQATT and CDR2 SNEGSKA (reference sequence). The CDR3 extends over 11 amino acids. CDR3 coding DNA: TGCAGTGCTAGTCAATCAAACATTCAGTACTTC. It is translated as CSASQSNIQYF.

The V and J genes are TRBV28 and TRBJ2-3, with 13 bases identical to TRBD2. Germline V gene sequence: CDR1 MDHEN, CDR2 SYDVKM. The length of the CDR3 is 14 residues. Trimming removed 6 bases from V and 3 bases from J; junction bases left unmatched: 0. CDR3: CASRLAGGTDTQYF. The CDR3 DNA reads TGTGCCAGCAGACTAGCGGGAGGGACAGATACGCAGTATTTT.

The genes are TRBV5-5 and TRBJ2-7; D may be TRBD1 (6 bases). The CDR3 sequence is 15 residues long. V dropped 0 bases and J dropped 5 bases, with 15 bases sitting between them. Germline V gives CDR1 SGHKS, CDR2 YYEKEE (reference sequence). This CDR3 is CASSLAWGPGDEQYF. CDR3 DNA sequence: TGTGCCAGCAGCTTGGCCTGGGGGCCAGGGGACGAGCAGTACTTC.